These 21 T cell receptor beta chains were sequenced from one sample in a study of PD-1 blockade in classical Hodgkin lymphoma. Profiled with immunoSEQ multiplex PCR; TCRdb holds only in-frame clones, not every one. Here the sample spans roughly 96,000 clones, about 92% being singletons. Stated time point: cycle 4 day 1 (C4D1), after five to seven weeks of nivolumab. Autologous stem cell transplantation was followed by relapse in every patient, and brentuximab vedotin exposure varied. The sample consisted of peripheral blood mononuclear cells (PBMCs), taken before the fourth cycle of nivolumab. All receptors come from a human donor with classical Hodgkin lymphoma.

This clone was found once. The chain recombines TRBV30 with TRBJ1-1, with a weak D call TRBD1 (6 bases). This CDR3 has 14 amino acids. Germline CDR1 reads GTSNPN; CDR2 reads SVGIG (reference sequence). V was pared by 3 bases and J by 1 base, with 12 bases between. For the CDR3, the DNA is TGTGCCTGGAGCCCAGGGGTGGAGAACACTGAAGCTTTCTTT. It specifies CAWSPGVENTEAFF.

The chain uses TRBV4-1 and TRBJ1-5, with 10 bases identical to TRBD1. After removal of 5 bases from V and 5 bases from J, the junction contained 6 bases not matched to a gene. This CDR3 is built from 15 residues. In germline, CDR1 is MGHRA, CDR2 YSYEKL. CDR3 loop: CASSIRQGADQPQHF. In DNA, the CDR3 is TGCGCCAGCAGCATCCGACAGGGGGCGGATCAGCCCCAGCATTTT.

CDR3 in DNA: TGTGCCAGCAGCTTAAAAGGAGGGAATCAGCCCCAGCATTTT. Translated, it gives CASSLKGGNQPQHF. The chain employs TRBV7-9 and TRBJ1-5, with no clear D. Germline lookup yields CDR1 SEHNR and CDR2 FQNEAQ (reference sequence). The CDR3 has 14 amino acids. V was clipped by 2 bases and J by 4 bases, with 9 bases between them.

The chain couples TRBV28 to TRBJ1-5, with TRBD1 as a possible D gene (6 bases). Germline lookup yields CDR1 MDHEN and CDR2 SYDVKM. There are 17 residues in the CDR3. Trimming stripped 7 bases from V and 2 bases from J, with 21 bases between. CDR3 residues: CASTLLGGALGNQPQHF. The CDR3 region has the DNA TGTGCCAGCACTCTGCTGGGGGGGGCGTTAGGCAATCAGCCCCAGCATTTT.

The chain couples TRBV2 to TRBJ2-5, with 8 bases identical to TRBD2. This CDR3 has 14 amino acids. Germline CDR1 SNHLY, CDR2 FYNNEI. Trimming took 7 bases from V and 6 from J; bases not matched to a gene: 10. DNA for the CDR3: TGTGCCAGCAAGATAACTAGCGGTCGGAAGACCCAGTACTTC. Residues: CASKITSGRKTQYF. Based on the CDR3 plus reference TRBV2 and TRBJ2-5, the full variable domain is EPEVTQTPSHQVTQMGQEVILRCVPISNHLYFYWYRQILGQKVEFLVSFYNNEISEKSEIFDDQFSVERPDGSNFTLKIRSTKLEDSAMYFCASKITSGRKTQYFGPGTRLLVL.

V is TRBV19 and J is TRBJ1-1; D is ambiguous. Germline CDR1 LNHDA, CDR2 SQIVND (reference sequence). This CDR3 is 13 amino acids long. The germline V and J ends were trimmed by 6 bases and 1 base, with 9 bases remaining between them. CDR3 DNA sequence: TGTGCCAGTAGGTACCGAACGAACACTGAAGCTTTCTTT. Protein product: CASRYRTNTEAFF.

V is TRBV2 and J is TRBJ1-5; D unclear. Germline CDR1 is SNHLY and CDR2 is FYNNEI. The ends were cut back, 2 bases at V and 0 bases at J, with 8 bases in the middle. The CDR3 length is 15 residues. The CDR3 region is CASSEKGYSNQPQHF. The CDR3 DNA sequence: TGTGCCAGCAGTGAAAAAGGGTATAGCAATCAGCCCCAGCATTTT.

This clone was counted once. The J gene is TRBJ2-7, the V gene TRBV5-4; D is unclear. The CDR3 is made up of 11 amino acids. Germline CDR1 reads SGHNT; CDR2 reads YYREEE (reference sequence). The V end lost 0 bases, the J end lost 6 bases, and 4 bases lay between the germline ends. The CDR3 protein is CASSLEVEQYF. CDR3 nucleotide sequence: TGTGCCAGCAGCTTGGAGGTCGAGCAGTACTTC.

This clone was seen a single time. This sequence joins TRBV28 and TRBJ1-3; D ambiguous. The length of the CDR3 is 14 residues. V was shortened by 3 bases and J by 2 bases, with 8 bases between the two germline ends. In germline, CDR1 is MDHEN, CDR2 SYDVKM. The CDR3 sequence: CASSFSGTGNTIYF. The CDR3 DNA reads as TGTGCCAGCAGTTTTAGTGGAACTGGAAACACCATATATTTT.

V gene TRBV5-6 combines with J gene TRBJ2-3; 8 bases align to TRBD2. CDR3 length equals 16 residues. V lost 8 bases to trimming and J lost 2 bases; unmatched junction nucleotides: 13. Germline CDR1 is SGHDT and CDR2 is YYEEEE. CDR3 DNA: TGTGCCAGTCGTCCCTGGCTAGCGGGTTACACAGATACGCAGTATTTT. Translated: CASRPWLAGYTDTQYF.

This CDR3 reads CASSGGLAGVREQFF. CDR3 in DNA: TGTGCCAGCAGCGGGGGACTAGCGGGAGTACGTGAGCAGTTCTTC. The chain has TRBV5-4 and TRBJ2-1; 14 bases agree with TRBD2. In germline, CDR1 is SGHNT, CDR2 YYREEE (reference sequence). After removal of 4 bases from V and 9 bases from J, the junction contained 6 bases not matched to a gene. This CDR3 region has 15 residues. The full variable domain, in which reference TRBV5-4 and TRBJ2-1 provide the parts outside the CDR3, is ETGVTQSPTHLIKTRGQQVTLRCSSQSGHNTVSWYQQALGQGPQFIFQYYREEENGRGNFPPRFSGLQFPNYSSELNVNALELDDSALYLCASSGGLAGVREQFFGPGTRLTVL.

The chain couples TRBV6-5 to TRBJ1-1, with D unresolved. The CDR3 has 13 residues. Germline V CDR1 and CDR2: MNHEY, SVGAGI. The V gene lost 8 bases and the J gene lost 0 bases, with 10 bases spanning the gap. DNA for the CDR3: TGTGCCAGCCGGGTTCCTATGAACACTGAAGCTTTCTTT. Its translation: CASRVPMNTEAFF.

The chain employs TRBV29-1 and TRBJ2-7, with a tentative D call TRBD2 (5 bases). The CDR3 sequence is 12 residues long. Trimming left V 6 bases short and J 2 bases short, with 11 bases between. Germline lookup yields CDR1 SQVTM and CDR2 ANQGSEA. The CDR3, as DNA: TGCAGCGTGGGAGATAACCCCTACGAGCAGTACTTC. This gives the protein CSVGDNPYEQYF.

This clone was seen a handful of times. The chain carries TRBV6-5 and TRBJ1-2; D may be TRBD1 (5 bases). The CDR3 is made up of 13 amino acids. V shed 5 bases and J shed 4 bases, with 11 bases lying between them. The germline gives CDR1 MNHEY, CDR2 SVGAGI. The chain's CDR3 is CASSRQNLYGYTF. For the CDR3, the DNA is TGTGCCAGCAGTCGACAGAACCTCTATGGCTACACCTTC.

V gene TRBV9 combines with J gene TRBJ1-1; 9 bases map to TRBD1. Germline V gene lookup returns CDR1 SGDLS and CDR2 YYNGEE. The CDR3 consists of 14 residues. Trimming cost V 6 bases and J 4 bases; bases outside gene matches: 7. CDR3 protein: CASTTGGEVTEAFF. The CDR3 DNA follows: TGTGCCAGCACCACAGGGGGCGAGGTCACTGAAGCTTTCTTT.

The chain is built from TRBV27 and TRBJ1-5; D is uncertain. Trimming left V 5 bases short and J 1 base short, with 9 bases between. The CDR3 contains 14 residues. Germline V gives CDR1 MNHEY, CDR2 SMNVEV (reference sequence). The CDR3 nucleotides read TGTGCCAGCAGTGGCGTCCGCAGCAATCAGCCCCAGCATTTT. This translates into CASSGVRSNQPQHF.

This clone was seen more than once but under ten times. The chain is built from TRBV11-2 and TRBJ2-5, with unresolved D. CDR3 size: 15 residues. V was pared by 5 bases and J by 1 base, with 14 bases between. Germline-derived CDR1 and CDR2 are SGHAT and FQNNGV. The CDR3 DNA sequence: TGTGCCAGCAGCCCCGTGGGAACTCCCCAAGAGACCCAGTACTTC. Protein: CASSPVGTPQETQYF. The entire variable domain, with the rest obtained from reference TRBV11-2 and TRBJ2-5, is as follows: EAGVAQSPRYKIIEKRQSVAFWCNPISGHATLYWYQQILGQGPKLLIQFQNNGVVDDSQLPKDRFSAERLKGVDSTLKIQPAKLEDSAVYLCASSPVGTPQETQYFGPGTRLLVL.

The rearrangement joins TRBV11-1 to TRBJ1-4, with unresolved D. The CDR3 loop spans 14 amino acids. Trimming cost V 4 bases and J 6 bases, with 12 bases left between them. Germline V lookup: CDR1 SGHAT, CDR2 FQDESV (reference sequence). CDR3 nucleotides: TGTGCCAGCAGCTCCCGAGAGTCGGATGAAAAACTGTTTTTT. Its translation is CASSSRESDEKLFF.

The chain carries TRBV19 and TRBJ2-3, with D possibly being TRBD1 or TRBD2 (6 bases each). Trimming pared 7 bases from V and 0 bases from J, leaving 17 bases between. This CDR3 contains 16 residues. Germline CDR1 reads LNHDA; CDR2 reads SQIVND (reference sequence). The chain's CDR3 is CASTSLPGASTDTQYF. CDR3 DNA: TGTGCCAGTACCTCACTCCCGGGGGCCAGCACAGATACGCAGTATTTT.

This chain joins TRBV4-1 and TRBJ2-5; tentative D call: TRBD1 (5 bases). The ends were cut back, 3 bases at V and 2 bases at J, with 7 bases in the middle. The CDR3 consists of 13 residues. Per the germline V gene, CDR1 is MGHRA and CDR2 is YSYEKL. CDR3 coding DNA: TGCGCCAGCAGCCAGGGGCCTCAAGAGACCCAGTACTTC. It translates to CASSQGPQETQYF.

The J gene is TRBJ2-3, the V gene TRBV7-6; TRBD2 might be the D (5 bases). V dropped 3 bases and J dropped 0 bases, with 10 bases sitting between them. The CDR3 is made up of 15 amino acids. CDR1 SGHVS and CDR2 FNYEAQ come from the germline V gene. The chain's CDR3 is CASSFLRTSTDTQYF. Written as DNA, the CDR3 is TGTGCCAGCAGCTTTTTAAGGACTAGCACAGATACGCAGTATTTT. Complete variable domain (other parts from reference TRBV7-6 and TRBJ2-3): GAGVSQSPRYKVTKRGQDVALRCDPISGHVSLYWYRQALGQGPEFLTYFNYEAQQDKSGLPNDRFSAERPEGSISTLTIQRTEQRDSAMYRCASSFLRTSTDTQYFGPGTRLTVL.